Shown below are 9 T cell receptor beta chains from a single sample sequenced in a study of cytomegalovirus exposure and HLA in healthy donors. The PCR had 60 Vbeta and 13 Jbeta primers. Only in-frame clones appear in the TCRdb table, and some are missing; sequencing was by immunoSEQ multiplex PCR. The sample records about 170,000 clones, 62% being singletons. Sequencing input: PBMCs. The origin of the receptors is a middle-aged man in good health and CMV-seronegative.

The gene calls are TRBV25-1 and TRBJ2-3; 10 bases map to TRBD1. Looked up from germline, CDR1 is MGHDK and CDR2 is SYGVNS. CDR3 size: 14 residues. V trimming: 10 bases; J trimming: 6 bases; junction bases outside the gene matches: 10. The DNA of the CDR3 is TGTGCCACCCAGGGACAGGGGACCTTGGATACGCAGTATTTT. This encodes CATQGQGTLDTQYF.

This chain links TRBV7-9 with TRBJ1-3; weak D call: TRBD1 (5 bases). The CDR3 totals 14 residues. Trimming took 7 bases from V and 4 from J, leaving 14 bases between them. Germline V gives CDR1 SEHNR, CDR2 FQNEAQ (reference sequence). The CDR3 bases are TGTGCCAGCACGTACGGGGGTTACGGAAACACCATATATTTT. Its protein product is CASTYGGYGNTIYF.

The genes are TRBV4-2 and TRBJ1-3; D not certain. Trimming left V 0 bases short and J 4 bases short, with 19 bases between. Germline CDR1 LGHNA, CDR2 YNFKEQ. The length of the CDR3 is 18 residues. CDR3: CASSQDHGGPLRGNTIYF. Written as DNA, the CDR3 is TGTGCCAGCAGCCAAGATCATGGAGGGCCCCTACGAGGAAACACCATATATTTT.

This clone was found once. The chain employs TRBV5-4 and TRBJ2-7; 11 nucleotides align to TRBD2. The V gene's germline CDR1 is SGHNT and CDR2 YYREEE (reference sequence). The CDR3 is made up of 15 amino acids. The V gene end was trimmed by 0 bases and the J gene end by 7 bases; junction bases not matched to a gene: 6. The CDR3 DNA sequence: TGTGCCAGCAGCTTGGATCTAGCGGGAGGTGGGGAGCAGTACTTC. This codes for CASSLDLAGGGEQYF.

This rearrangement joins TRBV19 to TRBJ2-3, with 9 bases fitting TRBD2. The germline V gene encodes CDR1 LNHDA and CDR2 SQIVND (reference sequence). The J segment lost 5 bases and the V segment lost 4 bases, leaving 4 bases of the junction unmatched. CDR3 length: 14 residues. In nucleotides, the CDR3 is TGTGCCAGTAGTAATAGCGGGAGACAAGATACGCAGTATTTT. This encodes CASSNSGRQDTQYF.

The chain links TRBV2 to TRBJ2-1, with D possibly TRBD2 on 5 matching bases. Per germline, CDR1 SNHLY and CDR2 FYNNEI. V shed 5 bases and J shed 3 bases, with 14 bases lying between them. The CDR3 runs to 15 residues. CDR3 region: CASSRGPGGYNEQFF. The DNA of the CDR3 is TGTGCCAGCAGTCGTGGACCTGGAGGCTACAATGAGCAGTTCTTC.

The rearrangement links TRBV2 to TRBJ1-1; no firm D call. Per germline, CDR1 SNHLY and CDR2 FYNNEI. V lost 7 bases to trimming and J lost 6 bases, with 15 bases between them. This CDR3 comprises 13 residues. In DNA form, the CDR3 reads TGTGCCAGCAAAATGACAAATGGGCCTGAAGCTTTCTTT. Protein product: CASKMTNGPEAFF.

This clone was seen a few times. The chain uses TRBV7-9 and TRBJ2-6; TRBD2 might be the D (6 bases). Trimming shortened V by 4 bases and J by 4 bases, and 17 bases separated the two germline ends. This CDR3 region has 17 residues. From germline, CDR1 is SEHNR and CDR2 FQNEAQ (reference sequence). CDR3: CASSWPGDRRGANVLTF. DNA of the CDR3: TGTGCCAGCAGCTGGCCGGGGGACCGCCGCGGGGCCAACGTCCTGACTTTC.

This clone was counted between two and nine times. The chain uses TRBV5-1 and TRBJ1-2; perhaps TRBD1 as D (6 bases). Germline V gene data show CDR1 as SGHRS and CDR2 as YFSETQ. V lost 4 bases and J lost 4, with 14 bases in between. The CDR3 totals 14 residues. As DNA, the CDR3 is TGCGCCAGCAGCCCCTCCCTAGGGGGCTATGGCTACACCTTC. Translating gives CASSPSLGGYGYTF.